This T cell receptor (beta chain) was observed in a study of control samples from healthy donors and cancer patients. Using immunoSEQ multiplex PCR, the repertoire was profiled, and TCRdb retains in-frame clones only, with some absent. The sample carries more than 140,000 clones, approximately 94% recorded once. This CDR3 region has 16 residues. V lost 4 bases, J lost 7 bases, and 20 bases lay in between. Germline assignment: CDR1 SEHNR and CDR2 FQNEAQ (reference sequence). V usage is TRBV7-9 and J usage is TRBJ2-1, with D perhaps matching TRBD2 (6 bases). The sequenced material came from blood. The sequence came from a man between 40 and 49 years old in good health. CDR3 DNA: TGTGCCAGCAGCTCCCAGACTAGGTGGGGTGAGAATGAGCAGTTCTTC. Translated: CASSSQTRWGENEQFF.